This T cell receptor beta chain was sequenced during a study of T-cell reconstitution after alpha-beta-depleted transplantation in children. Overall study findings and caveats: At around two months after transplant, the alpha-beta T cells were reportedly derived from several hundred expanded clones that came from non-depleted graft cells. Certain patients had high TCRbeta diversity at day 60, and it came from recipient T cells and thymic progenitors that survived. One year after transplant, T-cell counts and diversity came mostly from newly produced T cells.

The CDR3 has 12 amino acids. Unmatched junction bases numbered 7, after V lost 6 bases and J lost 6 bases. Germline CDR1 DFQATT, CDR2 SNEGSKA (reference sequence). Unique molecular identifiers were used in preparing the TCRbeta library. MiXCR, run by TCRdb on the PCR reads, gives a single entry per CDR3 protein. Among hundreds of thousands of distinct CDR3 sequences listed, 15% to 20% were seen once. Turning to this clonotype: Its antigen is still unknown.

V is TRBV20-1 and J is TRBJ1-1; TRBD1 matches 7 bases. This sample comprised PBMCs, mostly from graft donor cells, obtained 360 days after TCRalphabeta/CD19-depleted stem cell transplant. The TCR comes from a boy younger than two who had a stem cell transplant for Wiskott-Aldrich syndrome, so the T cells may come from the graft donor. DNA for the CDR3: TGCAGTGCGGCATGGGACAGACCTGAAGCTTTCTTT. Its protein is CSAAWDRPEAFF.